The next 7 T cell receptor beta chains were all read from a single sample in a study of T cells in Graves' hyperthyroidism and ophthalmopathy. Using RNA transcripts as the source, TCR beta CDR3 regions were amplified. First-round RT-PCR targeting the TCR CDR3 was performed with the HTBI primer set. TCRdb used MiXCR to reprocess the multiplex PCR reads, holding one entry per CDR3 protein. The sample lists more than 500,000 distinct CDR3 sequences, around 15% occurring once. The source material was blood. The receptors were sampled from a woman aged 25 to 39 with Graves' hyperthyroidism.

The chain uses TRBV4-1 and TRBJ2-1; 9 nucleotides agree with TRBD2. The germline V gene encodes CDR1 MGHRA and CDR2 YSYEKL. J was trimmed by 5 bases and V by 1 base; bases with no gene match: 9. The CDR3 loop spans 17 amino acids. This CDR3 reads CASSQGSGRERDNEQFF. DNA for the CDR3: TGCGCCAGCAGCCAAGGTAGCGGGAGAGAGAGGGACAATGAGCAGTTCTTC.

This clonotype was detected a few times. The genes are TRBV4-2 and TRBJ1-5; D call uncertain. The CDR3 spans 13 residues. Germline lookup yields CDR1 LGHNA and CDR2 YNFKEQ. The V end was cut by 8 bases, the J end by 7 bases, with 15 bases between. The CDR3 bases are TGTGCCAGCGAGAAGGTAGGGAGCCAGCCCCAGCATTTT. Amino acids: CASEKVGSQPQHF.

This clonotype was seen only a few times. V usage is TRBV11-3 and J usage is TRBJ1-6, with D possibly matching TRBD1 (5 bases). CDR1 SGHNT and CDR2 YENEEA come from the germline V gene. This CDR3 comprises 13 residues. With 5 bases removed from V and 10 bases from J, the gap between germline ends came to 12 bases. The CDR3: CASSRDSLSPLHF. The CDR3 nucleotides are TGTGCCAGCAGCCGTGACAGCCTATCACCCCTCCACTTT. Drawing the rest from reference TRBV11-3 and TRBJ1-6, the complete variable domain is EAGVVQSPRYKIIEKKQPVAFWCNPISGHNTLYWYLQNLGQGPELLIRYENEEAVDDSQLPKDRFSAERLKGVDSTLKIQPAELGDSAVYLCASSRDSLSPLHFGNGTRLTVT.

The CDR3 reads CASSSHGNGDTQYF. CDR3 nucleotides: TGCGCCAGCAGCTCCCATGGAAATGGGGATACGCAGTATTTT. The chain couples TRBV5-1 to TRBJ2-3; D call uncertain. With 3 bases removed from V and 6 bases from J, the gap between germline ends came to 14 bases. Germline-derived CDR1 and CDR2 are SGHRS and YFSETQ. The CDR3 is 14 residues long.

The rearrangement joins TRBV12-3 or TRBV12-4 to TRBJ1-1; D may be TRBD1 (5 bases). V was trimmed by 5 bases and J by 4 bases, leaving 14 bases between them. This CDR3 is built from 14 residues. The CDR3 protein is CASSVSSGGTEAFF. The CDR3 nucleotides are TGTGCCAGCAGTGTCTCTTCGGGGGGCACTGAAGCTTTCTTT.

The sample holds a few counts of this clonotype. This chain uses TRBV7-9 with TRBJ2-7; D gene unclear. V was shortened by 1 base and J by 2 bases, with 9 bases between the two germline ends. The CDR3 consists of 14 residues. CDR1 SEHNR and CDR2 FQNEAQ come from the germline V gene (reference sequence). DNA for the CDR3: TGTGCCAGCAGCTTAGGGACCAACACCTACGAGCAGTACTTC. Amino acids: CASSLGTNTYEQYF.

The chain couples TRBV27 to TRBJ2-7, with TRBD2 matching 13 bases. With V trimmed by 4 bases and J by 7 bases, 7 bases remained unmatched. The CDR3 extends over 15 amino acids. Germline-derived CDR1 and CDR2 are MNHEY and SMNVEV (reference sequence). The CDR3 region has the DNA TGTGCCAGCAGTTCCGGACTAGCGGGAGTGAGGGAGCAGTACTTC. This gives the protein CASSSGLAGVREQYF.